These 32 T cell receptor beta chains originate from one sample sequenced in a study of blood T cell repertoires in COVID-19. The table came from immunoSEQ multiplex PCR; TCRdb's copy has only in-frame clones and leaves some out. Of about 220,000 clones listed, about 83% are singletons. Sequenced sample: peripheral blood. The receptors come from a woman in her 50s with acute or convalescent COVID-19.

CDR3 nucleotide sequence: TGTGCCAGCAGCTTGGGCCCCCAGGGCTCGGGCACAGATACGCAGTATTTT. Translating gives CASSLGPQGSGTDTQYF. The rearrangement joins TRBV5-6 to TRBJ2-3; perhaps TRBD1 as D (5 bases). Deletions cut 0 bases from V and 1 base from J, with 15 bases between. The germline gives CDR1 SGHDT, CDR2 YYEEEE. The CDR3 has 17 residues.

The genes are TRBV19 and TRBJ1-2, with a possible D match to TRBD1 (5 bases). Germline lookup yields CDR1 LNHDA and CDR2 SQIVND (reference sequence). This CDR3 is 13 amino acids long. Trimming took off 3 bases at V and 1 base at J, with 6 bases between the two ends. For the CDR3, the DNA is TGTGCCAGTAGTATTCAGGGTAACTATGGCTACACCTTC. Residues: CASSIQGNYGYTF.

This chain connects TRBV7-2 to TRBJ2-2; 13 nucleotides match TRBD2. With V trimmed by 1 base and J by 7 bases, 6 bases remained unmatched. The CDR3 is made up of 17 amino acids. The germline gives CDR1 SGHTA, CDR2 FQGNSA. The DNA of the CDR3 is TGTGCCAGCAGCTTAGATGGACTAGCGGGAGTGGTCGGGGAGCTGTTTTTT. Its translation: CASSLDGLAGVVGELFF. Looking up the rest from reference TRBV7-2 and TRBJ2-2 gives the full variable domain: GAGVSQSPSNKVTEKGKDVELRCDPISGHTALYWYRQSLGQGLEFLIYFQGNSAPDKSGLPSDRFSAERTGGSVSTLTIQRTQQEDSAVYLCASSLDGLAGVVGELFFGEGSRLTVL.

The sample holds one count of this clone. V gene TRBV27 combines with J gene TRBJ2-1, with D maybe TRBD2 (6 bases). The CDR3 extends over 17 amino acids. The V gene lost 6 bases and the J gene lost 0 bases, with 18 bases spanning the gap. Germline V lookup: CDR1 MNHEY, CDR2 SMNVEV (reference sequence). The CDR3 nucleotides are TGTGCCAGCAGATCTCCGGACTATTCGAGCTCCTACAATGAGCAGTTCTTC. Translation: CASRSPDYSSSYNEQFF.

The rearrangement uses TRBV5-6 and TRBJ2-3, with a weak D call TRBD1 (6 bases). Per germline, CDR1 SGHDT and CDR2 YYEEEE. CDR3 length: 14 amino acids. V was cut by 4 bases and J by 2 bases, with 11 bases left in between. CDR3 protein: CASSRDIHTDTQYF. In nucleotides, the CDR3 is TGTGCCAGCAGCCGGGACATACACACAGATACGCAGTATTTT.

The chain recombines TRBV18 with TRBJ1-5; D not certain. Germline values: CDR1 KGHSH, CDR2 LQKENI. V was shortened by 3 bases and J by 2 bases, with 11 bases between the two germline ends. The CDR3 has 15 amino acids. CDR3 region: CASSPSQRGNQPQHF. Here the CDR3 DNA reads TGTGCCAGCTCACCGTCTCAGAGGGGCAATCAGCCCCAGCATTTT.

This rearrangement joins TRBV6-2 or TRBV6-3 to TRBJ2-2; 8 positions match TRBD2. V lost 2 bases and J lost 2; bases outside the gene matches: 4. The CDR3 consists of 16 residues. CDR1 MNHEY and CDR2 SVGEGT come from the germline V gene. The CDR3 DNA reads as TGTGCCAGCAGTTACGGAGCGGGAGTAAACACCGGGGAGCTGTTTTTT. This encodes CASSYGAGVNTGELFF.

V usage is TRBV12-2 and J usage is TRBJ2-7; the table calls TRBD2, which could not be checked here. TRBV12-2 is a listed pseudogene. The length of the CDR3 is 13 residues. CDR3 nucleotide sequence: TGTGCAAGTCGCTGCCCGGGAGGGGACGAGCAGTACTTC. This sequence encodes CASRCPGGDEQYF.

This clone was seen just once. This chain uses TRBV9 with TRBJ2-7, with D maybe TRBD1 (6 bases). The germline V and J ends were trimmed by 0 bases and 1 base, with 17 bases remaining between them. This CDR3 has 17 amino acids. The V gene's germline CDR1 is SGDLS and CDR2 YYNGEE. CDR3 loop: CASSVGGGTLNSYEQYF. CDR3 sequence (DNA): TGTGCCAGCAGCGTAGGAGGTGGGACACTTAATTCCTACGAGCAGTACTTC.

V and J are TRBV20-1 and TRBJ2-1; perhaps TRBD2 as D (6 bases). Trimming removed 3 bases from V and 8 bases from J, with 17 bases in between. Germline V CDR1 and CDR2: DFQATT, SNEGSKA (reference sequence). CDR3 length: 14 residues. Written as DNA, the CDR3 is TGCAGTGCTAGTCGGGGAGCCGGGAGATATGAGCAGTTCTTC. Translating it yields CSASRGAGRYEQFF.

The chain is built from TRBV7-8 and TRBJ2-7, with D possibly matching TRBD1 (6 bases). V was shortened by 5 bases and J by 4 bases, with 9 bases between the two germline ends. Germline CDR1 SGHVS, CDR2 FQNEAQ. The CDR3 spans 12 residues. The CDR3 is CASSPGAYEQYF. CDR3 in DNA: TGTGCCAGCAGCCCAGGGGCGTACGAGCAGTACTTC.

V usage is TRBV27 and J usage is TRBJ1-3; possible D gene TRBD1, 5 bases. There are 16 residues in the CDR3. Germline CDR1 is MNHEY and CDR2 is SMNVEV (reference sequence). V lost 5 bases and J lost 1, with 15 bases in between. CDR3 DNA: TGTGCCAGCAGTCCAACCGTGGGGGGGTCTGGAAACACCATATATTTT. Translation gives CASSPTVGGSGNTIYF.

The gene calls are TRBV11-2 and TRBJ2-2; maybe TRBD1 (5 bases). This CDR3 has 14 amino acids. From germline, CDR1 is SGHAT and CDR2 FQNNGV. Trimming removed 4 bases from V and 6 bases from J, with 12 bases in between. The CDR3 here is CASSSIRGAGELFF. The CDR3 DNA is TGTGCCAGCAGCTCGATTAGGGGTGCCGGGGAGCTGTTTTTT.

The chain joins TRBV5-8 to TRBJ2-7, with TRBD1 matching over 7 bases. Germline CDR1 is SGHTS and CDR2 is YDEGEE. The CDR3 is 15 residues long. Trimming at V came to 4 bases and at J to 3 bases, leaving 10 bases not matched to a gene. The CDR3 DNA reads TGTGCCAGCAGCCCCTACAGGGGAATGAGCTACGAGCAGTACTTC. Translating it yields CASSPYRGMSYEQYF.

This clone was counted a single time. The CDR3 loop is CASSPRDTNTEAFF. For the CDR3, the DNA is TGTGCCAGCTCACCCCGGGACACGAACACTGAAGCTTTCTTT. The V gene is TRBV18, the J gene TRBJ1-1; maybe TRBD1 (6 bases). This CDR3 region has 14 residues. V gave up 3 bases and J gave up 1 base, with 9 bases separating them. The germline V gene encodes CDR1 KGHSH and CDR2 LQKENI.

The chain has TRBV7-3 and TRBJ2-5; a weak D match, TRBD2 (5 bases). Trimming took 5 bases from V and 9 from J, leaving 22 bases between them. The CDR3 extends over 15 amino acids. CDR1 is SGHTA and CDR2 is FQGTGA in the germline V gene. The CDR3 coding sequence is TGTGCCAGCAGCCCGGACGGCGGCCGGGGAACGTCCCAGTACTTC. Amino acids: CASSPDGGRGTSQYF. The whole variable domain, remainder taken from reference TRBV7-3 and TRBJ2-5, is GAGVSQTPSNKVTEKGKYVELRCDPISGHTALYWYRQSLGQGPEFLIYFQGTGAADDSGLPNDRFFAVRPEGSVSTLKIQRTERGDSAVYLCASSPDGGRGTSQYFGPGTRLLVL.

The genes are TRBV5-1 and TRBJ2-5; 8 positions match TRBD1. Germline-derived CDR1 and CDR2 are SGHRS and YFSETQ. The CDR3 spans 14 residues. V shed 4 bases, J shed 9 bases, and the junction held 11 bases outside the gene matches. CDR3 nucleotides: TGCGCCAGCAGCGACCAGGGGGCTGGGGATCCCCAGTACTTC. Translated: CASSDQGAGDPQYF.

Concerning this clone: A junction boundary mismatches the germline segment, possibly from a read error. The chain's CDR3 is CSVEVGGTSGGGLFF. The CDR3 DNA follows: TGCAGCGTTGAAGTAGGAGGGACTAGCGGAGGGGGGCTGTTTTTT. The chain combines TRBV29-1 with TRBJ2-2; 11 bases align to TRBD2. The CDR3 length is 15 residues. Germline V gene sequence: CDR1 SQVTM, CDR2 ANQGSEA.

This clone was observed a handful of times. The chain is built from TRBV6-4 and TRBJ2-3, with D maybe TRBD1 (6 bases). CDR1 and CDR2 (germline): MRHNA, SNTAGT. V was clipped by 3 bases and J by 4 bases, with 11 bases between them. The CDR3 is 14 amino acids. The CDR3 sequence is CASSEQGVPDTQYF. Here the CDR3 DNA reads TGTGCCAGCAGTGAACAGGGCGTTCCAGATACGCAGTATTTT.

The chain recombines TRBV15 with TRBJ2-5; TRBD2 might be the D (7 bases). The V gene's germline CDR1 is LNHNV and CDR2 YYDKDF (reference sequence). V was shortened by 4 bases and J by 3 bases, with 21 bases between the two germline ends. The CDR3 has 17 amino acids. Written as DNA, the CDR3 is TGTGCCACCAGCACACCAGTAGGGGGGAGGGCCAAAGAGACCCAGTACTTC. Its translation is CATSTPVGGRAKETQYF. The full variable domain, its missing parts supplied by reference TRBV15 and TRBJ2-5, is DAMVIQNPRYQVTQFGKPVTLSCSQTLNHNVMYWYQQKSSQAPKLLFHYYDKDFNNEADTPDNFQSRRPNTSFCFLDIRSPGLGDTAMYLCATSTPVGGRAKETQYFGPGTRLLVL.

This sequence joins TRBV5-8 and TRBJ2-3; no firm D call. The CDR3 sequence is 16 residues long. The germline V and J ends were trimmed by 1 base and 0 bases, with 12 bases remaining between them. From germline, CDR1 is SGHTS and CDR2 YDEGEE. CDR3 nucleotides: TGTGCCAGCAGCTTGCCGCTCGGCGGTAGCACAGATACGCAGTATTTT. Protein: CASSLPLGGSTDTQYF.

The V call is TRBV14, the J call TRBJ2-5, with 10 bases aligning to TRBD2. Germline V lookup: CDR1 SGHDN, CDR2 FVKESK. Losses at the gene ends were 1 base for V and 7 bases for J; bases not matched to a gene: 0. CDR3 length equals 13 residues. The CDR3 DNA is TGTGCCAGCAGCCAAGGGACTAGCGGGACCCAGTACTTC. It encodes CASSQGTSGTQYF.

This clone was seen just once. The gene calls are TRBV5-1 and TRBJ2-2; D gene ambiguous. CDR1 SGHRS and CDR2 YFSETQ come from the germline V gene. The CDR3 contains 13 residues. Trimming took off 1 base at V and 5 bases at J, with 6 bases between the two ends. CDR3 in amino acids: CASSLLETGELFF. As DNA, the CDR3 is TGCGCCAGCAGCTTGTTGGAGACCGGGGAGCTGTTTTTT.

This chain joins TRBV14 and TRBJ1-3, with 7 bases lining up with TRBD1. J lost 2 bases, V lost 4 bases, and 2 bases had no gene match. The CDR3 covers 14 residues. Germline CDR1 SGHDN, CDR2 FVKESK. The CDR3, as DNA: TGTGCCAGCAGCCCCAGGGGGACTGGAAACACCATATATTTT. Translated, it gives CASSPRGTGNTIYF.

The rearrangement uses TRBV6-5 and TRBJ2-3, with 7 bases identical to TRBD1. Looked up from germline, CDR1 is MNHEY and CDR2 is SVGAGI. V lost 4 bases, J lost 5 bases, and 3 bases stayed unmatched. This CDR3 has 13 amino acids. DNA of the CDR3: TGTGCCAGCAGTTCCCCAGGGGGAGATACGCAGTATTTT. Translation: CASSSPGGDTQYF.

V and J are TRBV18 and TRBJ1-5, with 12 bases matching TRBD1. Losses at the gene ends were 6 bases for V and 0 bases for J; bases not matched to a gene: 9. Germline V CDR1 and CDR2: KGHSH, LQKENI. The CDR3 runs to 18 residues. CDR3: CASSGGTGGLYSNQPQHF. DNA of the CDR3: TGTGCCAGCTCGGGCGGGACAGGGGGCTTGTATAGCAATCAGCCCCAGCATTTT.

The J gene is TRBJ2-2, the V gene TRBV6-5; TRBD2 is a possible D gene (6 bases). Germline-derived CDR1 and CDR2 are MNHEY and SVGAGI. The CDR3 has 13 amino acids. V lost 6 bases, J lost 5 bases, and 10 bases lay in between. The CDR3 loop reads CASRQRVTGELFF. In nucleotides, the CDR3 is TGTGCCAGCAGACAGCGGGTTACCGGGGAGCTGTTTTTT.

This clone was seen a single time. The CDR3 sequence is CASSWGLAGGDNEQFF. CDR3 DNA sequence: TGTGCCAGCAGCTGGGGACTAGCGGGAGGTGACAATGAGCAGTTCTTC. The chain couples TRBV5-4 to TRBJ2-1, with 15 bases lining up with TRBD2. The V gene's germline CDR1 is SGHNT and CDR2 YYREEE (reference sequence). J was trimmed by 5 bases and V by 3 bases; bases with no gene match: 3. The CDR3 runs 16 residues. The full variable domain, in which reference TRBV5-4 and TRBJ2-1 provide the parts outside the CDR3, is ETGVTQSPTHLIKTRGQQVTLRCSSQSGHNTVSWYQQALGQGPQFIFQYYREEENGRGNFPPRFSGLQFPNYSSELNVNALELDDSALYLCASSWGLAGGDNEQFFGPGTRLTVL.

The chain links TRBV5-1 to TRBJ1-4; no clear D. The germline V gene has CDR1 SGHRS and CDR2 YFSETQ. V was trimmed by 4 bases and J by 0 bases, leaving 13 bases between them. This CDR3 contains 16 residues. The CDR3 protein is CASSEIISATNEKLFF. Here the CDR3 DNA reads TGCGCCAGCAGCGAGATCATATCGGCAACTAATGAAAAACTGTTTTTT.

The V gene is TRBV3-1 (or the pseudogene TRBV3-2), the J gene TRBJ1-1, with D possibly TRBD1 on 5 matching bases. The CDR3 extends over 14 amino acids. Germline assignment: CDR1 LGHDT and CDR2 YNNKEL (reference sequence). V dropped 4 bases and J dropped 2 bases, with 11 bases sitting between them. The CDR3 is CASSPQGGNTEAFF. In nucleotides, the CDR3 is TGTGCCAGCAGCCCTCAGGGCGGTAACACTGAAGCTTTCTTT.

This chain uses TRBV11-3 with TRBJ2-3; D perhaps matches TRBD2 (5 bases). This CDR3 region has 13 residues. V was clipped by 1 base and J by 9 bases, with 11 bases between them. Germline V CDR1 and CDR2: SGHNT, YENEEA. CDR3 sequence (DNA): TGTGCCAGCAGCTTAGGCACACTAGGGACGCAGTATTTT. Amino acid sequence: CASSLGTLGTQYF.

The rearrangement joins TRBV19 to TRBJ1-5; no clear D. The CDR3 is made up of 17 amino acids. The germline V gene has CDR1 LNHDA and CDR2 SQIVND (reference sequence). V was cut by 1 base and J by 0 bases, with 13 bases left in between. The CDR3 is CASSIVGASYSNQPQHF. The DNA of the CDR3 is TGTGCCAGTAGTATAGTAGGAGCCAGCTATAGCAATCAGCCCCAGCATTTT.